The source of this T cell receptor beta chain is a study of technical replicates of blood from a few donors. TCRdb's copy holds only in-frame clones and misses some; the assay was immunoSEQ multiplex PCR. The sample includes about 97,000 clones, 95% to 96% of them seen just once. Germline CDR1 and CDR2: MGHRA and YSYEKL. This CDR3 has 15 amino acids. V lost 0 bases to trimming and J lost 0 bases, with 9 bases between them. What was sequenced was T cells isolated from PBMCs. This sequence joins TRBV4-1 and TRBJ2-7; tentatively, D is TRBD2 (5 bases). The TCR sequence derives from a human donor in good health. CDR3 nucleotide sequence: TGCGCCAGCAGCCAAGAGGACTCCTACTCCTACGAGCAGTACTTC. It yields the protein CASSQEDSYSYEQYF.